The rows below give T cell receptor beta chains drawn from one sample of a study of T-cell reconstitution after alpha-beta-depleted transplantation in children. TCRdb reanalysed the PCR reads using MiXCR and keeps one entry per CDR3 protein. The repertoire holds about 200,000 distinct CDR3 sequences, 13% to 15% seen once, with around 13% in the top ten. The specimen was PBMCs from the stem cell graft donor, collected from the stem cell graft. The receptors come from a human donor who donated a stem cell graft to a child with acute lymphoblastic leukemia. The CDR3 runs from the conserved cysteine through the conserved F or W. D genes are given only for firm matches. Rows give clone size only sometimes, using once, few, many, or a class for an expanded clone.

j_gene	v_gene	abundance	d_gene	CDR3nt	CDR3aa
TRBJ2-3	TRBV11-2	NA	TRBD1	TGTGCCAGCAGCCGGGGGACAGGGCCCACAGATACGCAGTATTTT	CASSRGTGPTDTQYF
TRBJ2-7	TRBV5-1	few	TRBD2	TGCGCCAGCAGCTTGCCGACTAGCGGGAGCGCCTACGAGCAGTACTTC	CASSLPTSGSAYEQYF
TRBJ2-7	TRBV4-1	few	NA	TGCGCCAGCAGCCAAGCCCGCGGAATCAACGAGCAGTACTTC	CASSQARGINEQYF
TRBJ2-7	TRBV27	many	TRBD1	TGTGCCAGCATCAAACAGGGGGTCCCTTACGAGCAGTACTTC	CASIKQGVPYEQYF
TRBJ2-3	TRBV20-1	many	TRBD2	TGCAGTGCCTGCGATCGGGCTAGCGGAGTGGTGACAGATACGCAGTATTTT	CSACDRASGVVTDTQYF
TRBJ1-1	TRBV29-1	many	TRBD1	TGCAGCGTTTTTCTTGGGACAGGAGGAGCTTTCTTT	CSVFLGTGGAFF
TRBJ2-1	TRBV3-1	many	NA	TGTGCCAGCATGGGGGGTGGGGAGCAGTTCTTC	CASMGGGEQFF
TRBJ2-1	TRBV5-1	many	NA	TGCGCCAGCAGCCTGGAAACGACAGGGTCCGGGGGTGAGCAGTTCTTC	CASSLETTGSGGEQFF
TRBJ2-7	TRBV10-2	many	TRBD2	TGCGCCAGTTCGGGACTAGCGGCAGTTGAGCAGTACTTC	CASSGLAAVEQYF
TRBJ1-5	TRBV28	few	NA	TGTGCCAGCAGCGCCCCCAATCAGCCCCAGCATTTT	CASSAPNQPQHF
TRBJ2-3	TRBV7-7	many	TRBD2	TGTGCTAGCAGCTTTTCGGGAGGCGCGGGAGATACGCAGTATTTT	CASSFSGGAGDTQYF
TRBJ2-2	TRBV12-3/TRBV12-4	many	TRBD1	TGTGCCAGCAGTTGGGGACAGGGTGCCGGGGAGCTGTTTTTT	CASSWGQGAGELFF
TRBJ2-7	TRBV20-1	few	TRBD2	TGCAGTGCTATAAGGCTAGCGGGAGCAGACTACGAGCAGTACTTC	CSAIRLAGADYEQYF
TRBJ2-7	TRBV7-8	many	NA	TGTGCCAGCAGCTGGGGGGACAACGAGCAGTACTTC	CASSWGDNEQYF
TRBJ1-1	TRBV20-1	many	NA	TGCAGTGCTAGAGATCACAATGGAGTTGAAGCTTTCTTT	CSARDHNGVEAFF
TRBJ1-2	TRBV29-1	many	TRBD1	TGCAGCGTTGAGAGACAGGGAAGGATGGGGGGCTACACCTTC	CSVERQGRMGGYTF
TRBJ2-2	TRBV7-2	few	TRBD2	TGTGCCAGCAGCCTCCGGACTAGCGGGAGTAACGGGGAGCTGTTTTTT	CASSLRTSGSNGELFF
TRBJ2-5	TRBV7-6	few	NA	TGTGCCAGCAGCTTCAGACAAGAGACCCAGTACTTC	CASSFRQETQYF
TRBJ2-3	TRBV20-1	many	TRBD2	TGCAGTGCTAGAGATGGGGCGGGAGATACAGATACGCAGTATTTT	CSARDGAGDTDTQYF
TRBJ2-6	TRBV11-1	many	NA	TGTGCCAGCAGCTCGCCGGGACCCTGGGGCTCTGGGGCCAACGTCCTGACTTTC	CASSSPGPWGSGANVLTF
TRBJ1-4	TRBV20-1	many	TRBD1	TGCAGTGCTACTACCGGGACAGGGTTTGAAAAACTGTTTTTT	CSATTGTGFEKLFF
TRBJ2-7	TRBV20-1	few	NA	TGCAGTGCCTTGCGGAGGGGCGAAAATATCCACGAGCAGTACTTC	CSALRRGENIHEQYF
TRBJ1-5	TRBV9	many	NA	TGTGCCAGCCCAAGGGAGAATAGCAATCAGCCCCAGCATTTT	CASPRENSNQPQHF
TRBJ1-1	TRBV14	many	TRBD1	TGTGCCAGCAGCCGGGACAGAAGAACTGAAGCTTTCTTT	CASSRDRRTEAFF
TRBJ2-1	TRBV20-1	few	NA	TGCAGTGCTAGAATTCCCCACAATGAGCAGTTCTTC	CSARIPHNEQFF
TRBJ2-2	TRBV20-1	many	TRBD1	TGCAGTGCTAGACAGGGGGCGGGCACCGGGGAGCTGTTTTTT	CSARQGAGTGELFF
TRBJ2-2	TRBV20-1	many	NA	TGCAGTGCTAGAGAGGCCGCCGGGGAGCTGTTTTTT	CSAREAAGELFF
TRBJ1-2	TRBV19	few	NA	TGTGCCAGTAGTATCGTCGGGGGGGACCGGAGCGGGACCTTC	CASSIVGGDRSGTF
TRBJ1-1	TRBV20-1	few	TRBD1	TGCAGTGCTAGAGATCTCTCTCCCCAGCTCAGAAACAGGGGCCTTGGCGCTGAAGCTTTCTTT	CSARDLSPQLRNRGLGAEAFF
TRBJ1-4	TRBV10-3	few	NA	TGTGCCATCAGTGAGTTCATTGCGGAAAAACTGTTTTTT	CAISEFIAEKLFF
TRBJ2-5	TRBV5-1	many	NA	TGCGCCAGCAGCTTGTCCCAAGAGACCCAGTACTTC	CASSLSQETQYF
TRBJ1-6	TRBV5-1	many	TRBD1	TGCGCCAGCAGCTTGGGCCACCGGGACAGGGGCTATAATTCACCCCTCCACTTT	CASSLGHRDRGYNSPLHF
TRBJ2-1	TRBV10-3	many	NA	TGTGCCATCAGTGTTCAGGGATTAAATGAGCAGTTCTTC	CAISVQGLNEQFF
TRBJ2-7	TRBV30	NA	NA	TGTGCCTTCCAACGTTCGGCAGCTCCTGGGGACGAGCAGTACTTC	CAFQRSAAPGDEQYF
TRBJ2-1	TRBV12-3/TRBV12-4	many	NA	TGTGCCAGCACCGCCTGGGGGGCCGGCAGTGAGCAGTTCTTC	CASTAWGAGSEQFF
TRBJ2-7	TRBV12-3/TRBV12-4	few	TRBD1	TGTGCCAGCAGTCCCCCGGACAGGGGCTACGAGCAGTACTTC	CASSPPDRGYEQYF
TRBJ1-1	TRBV29-1	NA	TRBD1	TGCAGCGCCGTCACCTACCGGGACAGAGTTACTCCAGGCGGAGCTTTCTTT	CSAVTYRDRVTPGGAFF
TRBJ2-5	TRBV5-1	many	TRBD2	TGCGCCAGCAGCTTGGAACCACTAGCGGGAGTAAAAGAGACCCAGTACTTC	CASSLEPLAGVKETQYF
TRBJ1-5	TRBV10-3	many	NA	TGTGCCATCAGAGAAGCCAGTGCGGGGCCCCAGCATTTT	CAIREASAGPQHF
TRBJ2-1	TRBV6-1	many	NA	TGTGCCAGCATGAGCGGTAGGGTGGTACCCGATGAGCAGTTCTTC	CASMSGRVVPDEQFF
TRBJ2-7	TRBV10-3	many	TRBD2	TGTGCCATCAGCAAAAGGGAACTAGCGGCCTACGAGCAGTACTTC	CAISKRELAAYEQYF